This T cell receptor beta chain was recovered during a study of blood T cell repertoires in COVID-19. Profiling relied on immunoSEQ multiplex PCR, and the TCRdb table lists in-frame clones only, not all of them. There are fewer than 250,000 clones in the sample; around 88% occur only once, and approximately 14% lies in the top ten. The source of this sequence is a woman aged 45 to 65 with acute COVID-19. Material: PBMCs or T cells enriched from blood (not recorded which).

CDR3 sequence: CASSRDRVFRRTNEKLFF. CDR3 nucleotides: TGTGCCAGCAGTCGGGACAGGGTATTTAGGAGAACTAATGAAAAACTGTTTTTT. This sequence joins TRBV6-6 and TRBJ1-4; TRBD1 aligns across 9 bases. Germline V gene lookup returns CDR1 MNHNY and CDR2 SVGAGI (reference sequence). The CDR3 consists of 18 residues. Trimming cost V 5 bases and J 1 base; bases outside gene matches: 11.